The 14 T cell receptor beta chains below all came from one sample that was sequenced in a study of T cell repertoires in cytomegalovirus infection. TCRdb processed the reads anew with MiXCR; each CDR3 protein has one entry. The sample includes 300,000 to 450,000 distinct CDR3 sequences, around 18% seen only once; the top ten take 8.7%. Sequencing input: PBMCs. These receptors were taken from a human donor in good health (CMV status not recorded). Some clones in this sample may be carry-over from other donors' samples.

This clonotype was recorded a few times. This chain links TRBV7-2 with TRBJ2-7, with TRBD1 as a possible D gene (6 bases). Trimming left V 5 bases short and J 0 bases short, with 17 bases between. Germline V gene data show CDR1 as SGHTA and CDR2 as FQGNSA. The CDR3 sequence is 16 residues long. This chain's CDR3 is CASSQIQGFGSYEQYF. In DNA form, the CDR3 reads TGTGCCAGCAGCCAGATCCAGGGGTTTGGCTCCTACGAGCAGTACTTC.

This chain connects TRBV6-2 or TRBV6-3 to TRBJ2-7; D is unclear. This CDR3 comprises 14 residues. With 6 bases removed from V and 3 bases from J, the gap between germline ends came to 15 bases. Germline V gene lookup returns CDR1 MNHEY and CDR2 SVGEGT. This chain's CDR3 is CASSRRGDHYEQYF. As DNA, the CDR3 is TGTGCCAGCAGCAGGCGTGGAGATCACTACGAGCAGTACTTC.

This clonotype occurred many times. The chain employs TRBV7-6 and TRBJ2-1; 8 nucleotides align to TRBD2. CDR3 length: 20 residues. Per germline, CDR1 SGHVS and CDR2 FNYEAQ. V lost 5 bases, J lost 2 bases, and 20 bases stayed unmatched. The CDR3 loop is CASSRSTPLAGGGPYNEQFF. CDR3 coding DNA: TGTGCCAGCAGCCGATCGACCCCGCTGGCGGGAGGAGGCCCCTACAATGAGCAGTTCTTC.

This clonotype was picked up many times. The CDR3 here is CASSLNAGGGETQYF. CDR3 bases: TGTGCCAGCAGCTTAAACGCGGGGGGCGGAGAGACCCAGTACTTC. The chain couples TRBV7-6 to TRBJ2-5; 8 positions match TRBD2. Germline lookup yields CDR1 SGHVS and CDR2 FNYEAQ. This CDR3 region has 15 residues. V trimming: 2 bases; J trimming: 4 bases; junction bases outside the gene matches: 6.

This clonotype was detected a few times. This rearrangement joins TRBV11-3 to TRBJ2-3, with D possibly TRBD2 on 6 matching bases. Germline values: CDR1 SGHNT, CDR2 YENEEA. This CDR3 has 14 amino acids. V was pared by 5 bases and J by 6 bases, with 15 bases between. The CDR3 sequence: CASSPWGLSDTQYF. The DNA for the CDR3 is TGTGCCAGCAGCCCGTGGGGACTTTCGGATACGCAGTATTTT.

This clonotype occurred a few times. DNA for the CDR3: TGCAGTGCTAACCCGGCAGGGGAGTCGCACTACAATGAGCAGTTCTTC. Translated: CSANPAGESHYNEQFF. This chain connects TRBV20-1 to TRBJ2-1; a weak D match, TRBD1 (6 bases). The germline gives CDR1 DFQATT, CDR2 SNEGSKA (reference sequence). This CDR3 region has 16 residues. The V gene lost 4 bases and the J gene lost 3 bases, with 19 bases spanning the gap.

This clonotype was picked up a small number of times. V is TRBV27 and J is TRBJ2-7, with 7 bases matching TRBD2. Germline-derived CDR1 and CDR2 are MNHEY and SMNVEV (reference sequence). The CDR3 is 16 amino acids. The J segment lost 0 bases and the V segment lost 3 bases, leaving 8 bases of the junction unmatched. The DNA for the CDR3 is TGTGCCAGCAGTTTGCGGGGACTAACGAGCTCCTACGAGCAGTACTTC. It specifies CASSLRGLTSSYEQYF.

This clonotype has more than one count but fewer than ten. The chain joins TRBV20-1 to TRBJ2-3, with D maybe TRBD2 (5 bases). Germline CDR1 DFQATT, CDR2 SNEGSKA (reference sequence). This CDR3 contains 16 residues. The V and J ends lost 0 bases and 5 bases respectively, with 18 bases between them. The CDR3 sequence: CSARDLLAPRRDTQYF. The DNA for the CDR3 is TGCAGTGCTAGAGATCTCCTAGCCCCAAGAAGAGATACGCAGTATTTT.

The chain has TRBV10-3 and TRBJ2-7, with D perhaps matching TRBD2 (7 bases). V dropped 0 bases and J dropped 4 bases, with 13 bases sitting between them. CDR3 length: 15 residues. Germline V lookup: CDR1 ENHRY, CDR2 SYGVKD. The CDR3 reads CAISESGGGQYEQYF. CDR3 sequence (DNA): TGTGCCATCAGTGAGTCGGGGGGGGGGCAGTACGAGCAGTACTTC.

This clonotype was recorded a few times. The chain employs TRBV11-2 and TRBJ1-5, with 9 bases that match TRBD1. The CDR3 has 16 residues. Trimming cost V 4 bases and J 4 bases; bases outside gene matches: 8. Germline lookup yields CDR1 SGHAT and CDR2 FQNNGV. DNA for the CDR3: TGTGCCAGCAGCTCCGGGACAGGGTGGGAGAATCAGCCCCAGCATTTT. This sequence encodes CASSSGTGWENQPQHF. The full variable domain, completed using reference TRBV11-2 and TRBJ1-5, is EAGVAQSPRYKIIEKRQSVAFWCNPISGHATLYWYQQILGQGPKLLIQFQNNGVVDDSQLPKDRFSAERLKGVDSTLKIQPAKLEDSAVYLCASSSGTGWENQPQHFGDGTRLSIL.

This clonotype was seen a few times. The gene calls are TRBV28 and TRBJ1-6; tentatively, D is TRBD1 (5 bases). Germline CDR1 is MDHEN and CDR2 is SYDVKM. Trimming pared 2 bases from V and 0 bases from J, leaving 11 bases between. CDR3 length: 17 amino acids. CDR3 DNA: TGTGCCAGCAGTTTAGGCCCAGGGAGCTCCTATAATTCACCCCTCCACTTT. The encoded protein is CASSLGPGSSYNSPLHF. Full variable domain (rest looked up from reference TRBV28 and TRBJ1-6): DVKVTQSSRYLVKRTGEKVFLECVQDMDHENMFWYRQDPGLGLRLIYFSYDVKMKEKGDIPEGYSVSREKKERFSLILESASTNQTSMYLCASSLGPGSSYNSPLHFGNGTRLTVT.

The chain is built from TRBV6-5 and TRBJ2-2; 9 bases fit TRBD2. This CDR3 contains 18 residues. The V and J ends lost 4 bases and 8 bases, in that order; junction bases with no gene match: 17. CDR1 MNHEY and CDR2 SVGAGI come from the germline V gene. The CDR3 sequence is CASSSPAGGRMTAGELFF. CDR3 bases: TGTGCCAGCAGTTCTCCGGCGGGAGGGCGCATGACGGCGGGGGAGCTGTTTTTT.

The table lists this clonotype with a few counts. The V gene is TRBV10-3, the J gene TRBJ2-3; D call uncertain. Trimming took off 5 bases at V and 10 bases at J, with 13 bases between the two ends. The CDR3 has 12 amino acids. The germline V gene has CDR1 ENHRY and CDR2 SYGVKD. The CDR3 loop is CAISSTRAAQYF. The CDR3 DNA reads TGTGCCATCAGTAGCACCCGGGCTGCGCAGTATTTT.

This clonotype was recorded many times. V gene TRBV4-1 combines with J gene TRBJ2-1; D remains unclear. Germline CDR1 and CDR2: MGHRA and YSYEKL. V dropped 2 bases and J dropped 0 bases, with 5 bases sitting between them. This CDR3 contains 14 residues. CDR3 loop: CASSQLGSYNEQFF. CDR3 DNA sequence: TGCGCCAGCAGCCAATTGGGCTCCTACAATGAGCAGTTCTTC.